A single sample gave rise to the 15 T cell receptor beta chains below, sequenced in a study of vaccination effects on CD4 cells after COVID-19. CD4+ T cells specific for antigen were expanded with viral peptide pools by the ViraFEST assay before sequencing. A roughly ten-day culture period preceded the isolation of CD4+ T cells. Each participant was given two doses of one vaccine (BNT162b2 or mRNA-1273). Clones were sequenced by immunoSEQ multiplex PCR, and TCRdb holds only the in-frame ones, with some missing. The data contain about 72,000 clones, 80% to 85% of them singletons. These receptors' antigens are unknown. The sample in question was CD4+ T cells from PBMCs cultured with HCoV-229E spike peptides, obtained after COVID-19 vaccination. These TCRs come from a human donor who received a COVID-19 vaccine.

The chain recombines TRBV19 with TRBJ2-7; no clear D. CDR3 length: 13 amino acids. The V gene's germline CDR1 is LNHDA and CDR2 SQIVND (reference sequence). Trimming cost V 5 bases and J 4 bases, with 12 bases left between them. This CDR3 is CASSDGTNYEQYV. The CDR3 DNA reads as TGTGCCAGTAGTGACGGCACCAATTACGAGCAGTACGTC.

The DNA for the CDR3 is TGTGCCAGCAGCTTACAGCAGGGGGCGGATGGCTACACCTTC. Its translation: CASSLQQGADGYTF. The V and J genes are TRBV7-3 and TRBJ1-2, with 8 nucleotides matching TRBD1. Germline loops: CDR1 SGHTA, CDR2 FQGTGA. V trimming: 2 bases; J trimming: 6 bases; junction bases outside the gene matches: 5. This CDR3 is 14 amino acids long. The whole variable domain, remainder taken from reference TRBV7-3 and TRBJ1-2, is GAGVSQTPSNKVTEKGKYVELRCDPISGHTALYWYRQSLGQGPEFLIYFQGTGAADDSGLPNDRFFAVRPEGSVSTLKIQRTERGDSAVYLCASSLQQGADGYTFGSGTRLTVV.

The V gene is TRBV7-2, the J gene TRBJ1-2; D possibly corresponds to TRBD1 (6 bases). The V gene's germline CDR1 is SGHTA and CDR2 FQGNSA. Trimming stripped 3 bases from V and 0 bases from J, with 17 bases between. The CDR3 totals 17 residues. CDR3 nucleotide sequence: TGTGCCAGCAGCTTGGAGGGACAACCTCGATCTAACTATGGCTACACCTTC. It codes for CASSLEGQPRSNYGYTF.

The chain links TRBV2 to TRBJ2-6, with D perhaps TRBD2 (5 bases). Trimming cost V 8 bases and J 0 bases, with 14 bases left between them. This CDR3 is 16 amino acids long. CDR1 SNHLY and CDR2 FYNNEI come from the germline V gene. The CDR3 region is CASRLRVRSGANVLTF. Written as DNA, the CDR3 is TGTGCCAGCCGGTTGAGGGTTCGCTCTGGGGCCAACGTCCTGACTTTC.

This chain connects TRBV5-1 to TRBJ1-1, with 8 bases that match TRBD1. Germline V gene sequence: CDR1 SGHRS, CDR2 YFSETQ. With V trimmed by 3 bases and J by 4 bases, 5 bases remained unmatched. The CDR3 contains 14 residues. The CDR3 is CASSSKGQGTEAFF. Here the CDR3 DNA reads TGCGCCAGCAGCTCAAAAGGACAGGGCACTGAAGCTTTCTTT.

This sequence joins TRBV27 and TRBJ1-2; D perhaps matches TRBD1 (6 bases). Trimming shortened V by 3 bases and J by 0 bases, and 11 bases separated the two germline ends. The CDR3 has 15 residues. The V gene's germline CDR1 is MNHEY and CDR2 SMNVEV (reference sequence). CDR3 DNA: TGTGCCAGCAGTTTCTCGACAGGCCCTAACTATGGCTACACCTTC. This translates into CASSFSTGPNYGYTF.

V gene TRBV6-1 combines with J gene TRBJ1-1; no reliable D call. Deletions cut 3 bases from V and 7 bases from J, with 15 bases between. The CDR3 length is 14 residues. The germline V gene encodes CDR1 MNHNS and CDR2 SASEGT. The CDR3 is CASSDLKGYIEAFF. CDR3 DNA: TGTGCCAGCAGTGACCTCAAGGGTTATATTGAAGCTTTCTTT.

The chain carries TRBV18 and TRBJ1-4; D not certain. V gave up 2 bases and J gave up 0 bases, with 10 bases separating them. The CDR3 sequence is 16 residues long. Germline V gives CDR1 KGHSH, CDR2 LQKENI. CDR3 sequence: CASSPDVAPTNEKLFF. In DNA form, the CDR3 reads TGTGCCAGCTCACCAGATGTGGCGCCAACTAATGAAAAACTGTTTTTT.

CDR3 sequence: CASSLSSGIWQPQHF. Written as DNA, the CDR3 is TGTGCCAGCAGCTTAAGCTCAGGGATATGGCAGCCCCAGCATTTT. The chain recombines TRBV7-2 with TRBJ1-5, with D possibly being TRBD1 (5 bases). In germline, CDR1 is SGHTA, CDR2 FQGNSA. The CDR3 contains 15 residues. V lost 2 bases to trimming and J lost 7 bases, with 15 bases between them. The whole variable domain, filled in from reference TRBV7-2 and TRBJ1-5, reads GAGVSQSPSNKVTEKGKDVELRCDPISGHTALYWYRQSLGQGLEFLIYFQGNSAPDKSGLPSDRFSAERTGGSVSTLTIQRTQQEDSAVYLCASSLSSGIWQPQHFGDGTRLSIL.

This sequence joins TRBV7-3 and TRBJ2-5; possibly TRBD1 for D (6 bases). Germline V gives CDR1 SGHTA, CDR2 FQGTGA. This CDR3 is 13 amino acids long. Trimming left V 5 bases short and J 4 bases short, with 11 bases between. CDR3 residues: CASSKLGGETQYF. In DNA form, the CDR3 reads TGTGCCAGCAGCAAATTAGGGGGAGAGACCCAGTACTTC.

V gene TRBV30 combines with J gene TRBJ2-5, with D tentatively TRBD2 (7 bases). The CDR3 consists of 15 residues. Germline-derived CDR1 and CDR2 are GTSNPN and SVGIG (reference sequence). The germline V and J ends were trimmed by 3 bases and 5 bases, with 19 bases remaining between them. CDR3 protein: CAWRYSWGGSETQYF. CDR3 in DNA: TGTGCCTGGAGATACTCCTGGGGGGGCTCGGAGACCCAGTACTTC.

In this sample, this clone turned up a few times. The chain couples TRBV5-4 to TRBJ1-4; tentative D call: TRBD1 (6 bases). This CDR3 contains 16 residues. Looked up from germline, CDR1 is SGHNT and CDR2 is YYREEE (reference sequence). V was shortened by 4 bases and J by 0 bases, with 13 bases between the two germline ends. The CDR3 spells CASSRRQEATNEKLFF. For the CDR3, the DNA is TGTGCCAGCAGCCGTAGACAGGAAGCAACTAATGAAAAACTGTTTTTT.

This chain links TRBV18 with TRBJ1-1, with 9 bases that match TRBD1. The CDR3 extends over 12 amino acids. V was clipped by 3 bases and J by 7 bases; unmatched bases: 0. Germline CDR1 KGHSH, CDR2 LQKENI. CDR3 sequence reads: CASSPGQGEAFF. The CDR3 nucleotides are TGTGCCAGCTCACCGGGACAGGGTGAAGCTTTCTTT.

The chain couples TRBV19 to TRBJ1-2; D is possibly TRBD1 (6 bases). The germline gives CDR1 LNHDA, CDR2 SQIVND (reference sequence). The V end lost 3 bases, the J end lost 6 bases, and 11 bases lay between the germline ends. The CDR3 consists of 13 residues. Here the CDR3 reads CASSMPGVDGYTF. CDR3 bases: TGTGCCAGTAGTATGCCAGGGGTGGATGGCTACACCTTC.

The rearrangement joins TRBV3-1 (or the pseudogene TRBV3-2) to TRBJ1-2; TRBD1 matches 7 bases. V lost 3 bases to trimming and J lost 7 bases; unmatched junction nucleotides: 5. The CDR3 spans 13 residues. Germline CDR1 reads LGHDT; CDR2 reads YNNKEL (reference sequence). This chain's CDR3 is CASSHSQGSGYTF. As DNA, the CDR3 is TGTGCCAGCAGCCACTCACAGGGGAGTGGCTACACCTTC.